The next 27 T cell receptor beta chains were all read from a single sample in a study of CD4 T cells in relation to SARS-CoV-2 and coronaviruses. These receptors' targets are unknown. Sequencing used immunoSEQ multiplex PCR; TCRdb keeps in-frame clones, though not all of them. This repertoire shows about 36,000 clones, just over 75% found once; its top ten account for 2.8%. Material for sequencing was memory CD4+ T cells from PBMCs, cultured in vitro. Source of these receptors: an adult with COVID-19.

This clone has only a few counts. The genes are TRBV3-1 (or the pseudogene TRBV3-2) and TRBJ2-5; 10 nucleotides line up with TRBD2. V gave up 0 bases and J gave up 5 bases; unmatched junction bases: 3. CDR1 and CDR2 (germline): LGHDT, YNNKEL (reference sequence). This CDR3 comprises 15 residues. The chain's CDR3 is CASSQEKAGGETQYF. CDR3 sequence (DNA): TGTGCCAGCAGCCAAGAAAAAGCGGGAGGGGAGACCCAGTACTTC.

The sample holds one count of this clone. The rearrangement links TRBV29-1 to TRBJ2-1, with D unclear. The CDR3 spans 14 residues. The V end was cut by 7 bases, the J end by 3 bases, with 16 bases between. Germline V gene lookup returns CDR1 SQVTM and CDR2 ANQGSEA. This chain's CDR3 is CSARARSHYNEQFF. CDR3 nucleotides: TGCAGCGCCCGGGCCAGGAGTCACTACAATGAGCAGTTCTTC.

This chain links TRBV10-3 with TRBJ1-1, with D possibly being TRBD1 (6 bases). V was cut by 11 bases and J by 5 bases, with 21 bases left in between. Germline CDR1 reads ENHRY; CDR2 reads SYGVKD. The CDR3 spans 14 residues. The CDR3 nucleotides read TGTGCCGCTAAACCCCCGGGACAAGAGACTGAAGCTTTCTTT. It translates to CAAKPPGQETEAFF.

The chain links TRBV28 to TRBJ2-2; D possibly corresponds to TRBD2 (6 bases). The CDR3 covers 15 residues. Trimming took off 6 bases at V and 0 bases at J, with 11 bases between the two ends. Germline assignment: CDR1 MDHEN and CDR2 SYDVKM. CDR3 sequence (DNA): TGTGCCAGCAGGCAAGCGGGCGCGAACACCGGGGAGCTGTTTTTT. Its translation: CASRQAGANTGELFF.

CDR3 coding DNA: TGCGCCAGCAGCCAACGGACAGGGGATGAGCAGTTCTTC. Residues: CASSQRTGDEQFF. V and J are TRBV4-3 and TRBJ2-1; TRBD1 matches 9 bases. V dropped 2 bases and J dropped 8; count of bases not matched to a gene: 1. The CDR3 is 13 residues long. Germline assignment: CDR1 LGHNA and CDR2 YSLEER.

This clone appeared once. V and J are TRBV28 and TRBJ2-7; D possibly corresponds to TRBD2 (5 bases). CDR3 length: 16 residues. Germline values: CDR1 MDHEN, CDR2 SYDVKM. Trimming took 2 bases from V and 3 from J, leaving 17 bases between them. The CDR3 DNA sequence: TGTGCCAGCAGTTTAAACAACCGGGGAAACAGCTACGAGCAGTACTTC. Translated, it gives CASSLNNRGNSYEQYF.

This clone was recorded a few times. The genes are TRBV7-3 and TRBJ1-3; D might be TRBD1 (5 bases). Germline CDR1 is SGHTA and CDR2 is FQGTGA. The V end was cut by 3 bases, the J end by 1 base, with 7 bases between. The CDR3 sequence is 14 residues long. In DNA, the CDR3 is TGTGCCAGCAGCTTGACAGCATCTGGAAACACCATATATTTT. This gives the protein CASSLTASGNTIYF.

V is TRBV7-2 and J is TRBJ2-1; TRBD2 matches 7 bases. Germline CDR1 and CDR2: SGHTA and FQGNSA. The CDR3 is 17 amino acids. With V trimmed by 0 bases and J by 6 bases, 11 bases remained unmatched. The CDR3 sequence is CASSLAGGRGASNEQFF. The CDR3 DNA sequence: TGTGCCAGCAGCTTAGCTGGCGGGAGAGGAGCAAGCAATGAGCAGTTCTTC.

The genes are TRBV2 and TRBJ1-1, with 8 bases fitting TRBD1. Germline V gene lookup returns CDR1 SNHLY and CDR2 FYNNEI. The length of the CDR3 is 13 residues. V trimming: 5 bases; J trimming: 6 bases; junction bases outside the gene matches: 5. This chain's CDR3 is CASSSDRGAEAFF. CDR3 nucleotide sequence: TGTGCCAGCAGTTCTGACAGGGGAGCTGAAGCTTTCTTT.

The rearrangement joins TRBV7-9 to TRBJ2-3, with 8 bases fitting TRBD1. Trimming cost V 0 bases and J 2 bases; bases outside gene matches: 7. CDR3 length: 17 residues. Per germline, CDR1 SEHNR and CDR2 FQNEAQ (reference sequence). CDR3 protein: CASSLALQGASTDTQYF. CDR3 nucleotide sequence: TGTGCCAGCAGCTTAGCGCTCCAGGGGGCATCCACAGATACGCAGTATTTT.

The chain is built from TRBV12-3 or TRBV12-4 and TRBJ2-1; D is unresolved. The CDR3 is made up of 11 amino acids. V dropped 10 bases and J dropped 5 bases, with 9 bases sitting between them. In nucleotides, the CDR3 is TGTGCCACCACCTTAAACAATGAGCAGTTCTTC. Its translation: CATTLNNEQFF.

This sequence joins TRBV10-3 and TRBJ1-1, with D possibly TRBD1 on 5 matching bases. The CDR3 totals 15 residues. CDR1 ENHRY and CDR2 SYGVKD come from the germline V gene. V lost 4 bases and J lost 4, with 16 bases in between. CDR3 DNA: TGTGCCATCAGTGCGGGGGGGGTCCGGGGCACTGAAGCTTTCTTT. Translating gives CAISAGGVRGTEAFF.

This rearrangement joins TRBV29-1 to TRBJ2-3, with TRBD2 identical over 13 bases. The CDR3 is 13 amino acids. The germline V gene encodes CDR1 SQVTM and CDR2 ANQGSEA. V lost 7 bases to trimming and J lost 6 bases; unmatched junction nucleotides: 4. This CDR3 is CSARTSGSDTQYF. For the CDR3, the DNA is TGCAGCGCACGGACTAGCGGGAGTGATACGCAGTATTTT.

This clone has a handful of counts. The rearrangement joins TRBV6-4 to TRBJ2-3; D is possibly TRBD1 (6 bases). V was pared by 2 bases and J by 2 bases, with 8 bases between. This CDR3 is 14 amino acids long. The germline gives CDR1 MRHNA, CDR2 SNTAGT. The CDR3: CASSDRTDTDTQYF. The CDR3 nucleotides are TGTGCCAGCAGTGACCGGACAGACACAGATACGCAGTATTTT.

The chain carries TRBV18 and TRBJ2-5; 7 bases fit TRBD2. CDR3 length: 16 amino acids. The V and J ends lost 7 bases and 1 base, in that order; junction bases with no gene match: 12. The V gene's germline CDR1 is KGHSH and CDR2 LQKENI. The CDR3 here is CASFNLGGRFQETQYF. CDR3 DNA: TGTGCCAGCTTCAACCTTGGCGGGAGATTCCAAGAGACCCAGTACTTC. Complete variable domain (other parts from reference TRBV18 and TRBJ2-5): NAGVMQNPRHLVRRRGQEARLRCSPMKGHSHVYWYRQLPEEGLKFMVYLQKENIIDESGMPKERFSAEFPKEGPSILRIQQVVRGDSAAYFCASFNLGGRFQETQYFGPGTRLLVL.

This clone was detected only a few times. The chain employs TRBV25-1 and TRBJ2-2, with 8 nucleotides matching TRBD1. Germline assignment: CDR1 MGHDK and CDR2 SYGVNS. J lost 3 bases, V lost 3 bases, and 0 bases had no gene match. The CDR3 runs to 14 residues. The CDR3 coding sequence is TGTGCCAGCAGTGAGGACAGGGACACCGGGGAGCTGTTTTTT. Translated, it gives CASSEDRDTGELFF.

This chain connects TRBV3-1 (or the pseudogene TRBV3-2) to TRBJ1-6; 8 nucleotides agree with TRBD1. The germline V gene has CDR1 LGHDT and CDR2 YNNKEL (reference sequence). V dropped 6 bases and J dropped 7; count of bases not matched to a gene: 5. The CDR3 runs 14 residues. CDR3 nucleotides: TGTGCCAGCAGTCCGGGACAGGCCAATTCACCCCTCCACTTT. This translates into CASSPGQANSPLHF.

The chain has TRBV18 and TRBJ1-5; no firm D call. Germline CDR1 is KGHSH and CDR2 is LQKENI. Trimming removed 2 bases from V and 6 bases from J, with 11 bases in between. The CDR3 is 14 residues long. In DNA, the CDR3 is TGTGCCAGCTCACCATTTGGAGGGCCTCAGCCCCAGCATTTT. Translated: CASSPFGGPQPQHF.

This CDR3 reads CASSFGLPVSTDTQYF. The CDR3 nucleotides are TGTGCCAGCAGCTTCGGACTACCGGTGAGCACAGATACGCAGTATTTT. This chain joins TRBV7-2 and TRBJ2-3, with D possibly matching TRBD2 (6 bases). This CDR3 spans 16 amino acids. The germline CDR1 and CDR2 sequences are SGHTA and FQGNSA. V was trimmed by 3 bases and J by 0 bases, leaving 13 bases between them.

This rearrangement joins TRBV4-2 to TRBJ2-7, with D perhaps matching TRBD1 (6 bases). This CDR3 has 15 residues. V was clipped by 1 base and J by 0 bases, with 10 bases between them. Germline V gives CDR1 LGHNA, CDR2 YNFKEQ. CDR3 coding DNA: TGTGCCAGCAGCCAAGCGGTGGGACACTCCTACGAGCAGTACTTC. Amino acid sequence: CASSQAVGHSYEQYF.

The J gene is TRBJ1-2, the V gene TRBV9, with D possibly matching TRBD1 (5 bases). V was shortened by 4 bases and J by 8 bases, with 21 bases between the two germline ends. From germline, CDR1 is SGDLS and CDR2 YYNGEE. CDR3 size: 15 residues. Written as DNA, the CDR3 is TGTGCCAGCAGCCCGACGGCCGGGAGGGGACGGGGCTACACCTTC. This encodes CASSPTAGRGRGYTF.

The chain joins TRBV4-1 to TRBJ1-1; possibly TRBD1 for D (6 bases). The CDR3 extends over 14 amino acids. Germline CDR1 reads MGHRA; CDR2 reads YSYEKL. Trimming pared 0 bases from V and 8 bases from J, leaving 13 bases between. CDR3 loop: CASSQDDMGAEAFF. CDR3 DNA sequence: TGCGCCAGCAGCCAAGATGACATGGGGGCGGAAGCTTTCTTT.

This chain connects TRBV10-3 to TRBJ1-1; D gene ambiguous. Germline V gives CDR1 ENHRY, CDR2 SYGVKD. The CDR3 has 13 amino acids. V lost 6 bases to trimming and J lost 1 base, with 9 bases between them. The CDR3 DNA reads TGTGCCATCAGAGCGACCCAGAACACTGAAGCTTTCTTT. Residues: CAIRATQNTEAFF.

In its sample, this clone was seen a few times. This sequence joins TRBV30 and TRBJ1-1; D uncertain. This CDR3 spans 14 amino acids. Germline CDR1 and CDR2: GTSNPN and SVGIG (reference sequence). The V and J ends lost 4 bases and 1 base respectively, with 13 bases between them. This chain's CDR3 is CAWILLTGNTEAFF. The CDR3 bases are TGTGCCTGGATCCTACTGACGGGGAACACTGAAGCTTTCTTT.

The genes are TRBV11-2 and TRBJ1-2; D unresolved. CDR3 length: 14 amino acids. Germline V gene data show CDR1 as SGHAT and CDR2 as FQNNGV. The V gene lost 5 bases and the J gene lost 4 bases, with 14 bases spanning the gap. CDR3 sequence (DNA): TGTGCCAGCAGCCGAGACCTTAGGACCTATGGCTACACCTTC. It is translated as CASSRDLRTYGYTF.

V gene TRBV28 combines with J gene TRBJ2-1; D not resolved. V lost 6 bases to trimming and J lost 7 bases, with 16 bases between them. This CDR3 region has 14 residues. Germline lookup yields CDR1 MDHEN and CDR2 SYDVKM. CDR3 loop: CASRSGFMQNEQFF. The CDR3, as DNA: TGTGCCAGCAGATCCGGGTTTATGCAGAATGAGCAGTTCTTC.

The rearrangement joins TRBV28 to TRBJ2-2, with TRBD2 identical over 8 bases. The length of the CDR3 is 14 residues. Germline-derived CDR1 and CDR2 are MDHEN and SYDVKM. The V segment lost 3 bases and the J segment 7 bases; nucleotides outside the gene matches: 4. CDR3 amino acids: CASSLTSVRGELFF. DNA for the CDR3: TGTGCCAGCAGTTTGACTAGCGTCCGCGGGGAGCTGTTTTTT.